A single sample gave rise to the 31 T cell receptor beta chains below, sequenced in a study of CD8 T cells in ankylosing spondylitis. A single record per CDR3 protein comes from TCRdb applying MiXCR to the 5' RACE reads. The table shows about 170,000 distinct CDR3 sequences, with 15% to 20% occurring only once. Sequencing was performed on blood, either unsorted or a sorted T cell fraction (not recorded which). These receptors were obtained from a male donor with ankylosing spondylitis or in good health (not recorded which).

V gene TRBV7-9 combines with J gene TRBJ2-4, with 10 bases that match TRBD1. J lost 8 bases, V lost 3 bases, and 4 bases had no gene match. CDR3 length: 14 residues. Per germline, CDR1 SEHNR and CDR2 FQNEAQ (reference sequence). For the CDR3, the DNA is TGTGCCAGCAGCTTTTCCGGGACAGGGGACATTCAGTACTTC. Protein: CASSFSGTGDIQYF.

This clonotype was picked up a small number of times. This chain joins TRBV3-1 and TRBJ1-3; D is possibly TRBD1 (5 bases). CDR1 LGHDT and CDR2 YNNKEL come from the germline V gene (reference sequence). V lost 4 bases to trimming and J lost 4 bases, with 11 bases between them. The length of the CDR3 is 14 residues. The CDR3 DNA sequence: TGTGCCAGCAGCCCCCGGGACTCCGGAAACACCATATATTTT. Its translation is CASSPRDSGNTIYF.

The rearrangement links TRBV5-1 to TRBJ2-2, with D possibly TRBD1 on 6 matching bases. In germline, CDR1 is SGHRS, CDR2 YFSETQ. V was trimmed by 2 bases and J by 1 base, leaving 18 bases between them. The CDR3 has 18 residues. CDR3 amino acids: CASSLTTGIPVNTGELFF. DNA of the CDR3: TGCGCCAGCAGCTTAACAACAGGGATCCCGGTGAACACCGGGGAGCTGTTTTTT. Drawing the rest from reference TRBV5-1 and TRBJ2-2, the complete variable domain is KAGVTQTPRYLIKTRGQQVTLSCSPISGHRSVSWYQQTPGQGLQFLFEYFSETQRNKGNFPGRFSGRQFSNSRSEMNVSTLELGDSALYLCASSLTTGIPVNTGELFFGEGSRLTVL.

This clonotype was recorded a few times. The chain links TRBV20-1 to TRBJ1-1; 7 bases map to TRBD1. The CDR3 contains 14 residues. The germline V gene encodes CDR1 DFQATT and CDR2 SNEGSKA (reference sequence). Trimming took 4 bases from V and 6 from J; bases not matched to a gene: 11. The CDR3 DNA follows: TGCAGTGCTACTCCCAGACAGGGTATGGCTGAAGCTTTCTTT. It encodes CSATPRQGMAEAFF.

Only a few counts were recorded for this clonotype. The chain combines TRBV12-3 or TRBV12-4 with TRBJ2-1; possibly TRBD1 or TRBD2 for D (5 bases each). The CDR3 length is 14 residues. Trimming cost V 1 base and J 7 bases, with 11 bases left between them. The CDR3 protein is CASSLEAGSNEQFF. DNA of the CDR3: TGTGCCAGCAGTTTAGAGGCAGGGAGTAATGAGCAGTTCTTC.

The rearrangement links TRBV6-6 to TRBJ2-1, with TRBD1 as a possible D gene (5 bases). The ends were cut back, 6 bases at V and 9 bases at J, with 12 bases in the middle. Per germline, CDR1 MNHNY and CDR2 SVGAGI (reference sequence). This CDR3 has 12 amino acids. The CDR3 sequence: CASSRDSIEQFF. The CDR3 bases are TGTGCCAGCAGCCGTGACAGTATTGAGCAGTTCTTC.

This clonotype appeared many times. The rearrangement links TRBV12-3 or TRBV12-4 to TRBJ2-7; D gene ambiguous. The V end lost 2 bases, the J end lost 4 bases, and 3 bases lay between the germline ends. CDR3 size: 11 residues. The DNA of the CDR3 is TGTGCCAGCAGTTTACAGTACGAGCAGTACTTC. Residues: CASSLQYEQYF.

This clonotype was detected many times. This chain connects TRBV5-8 to TRBJ1-2; 9 bases agree with TRBD1. CDR1 is SGHTS, CDR2 YDEGEE, per germline. The V segment lost 5 bases and the J segment 2 bases; nucleotides outside the gene matches: 7. The CDR3 covers 15 residues. The CDR3 is CASRPGTGLNYGYTF. The CDR3 DNA reads as TGTGCCAGCAGACCCGGGACAGGGTTAAACTATGGCTACACCTTC.

This clonotype was observed a few times. The rearrangement links TRBV5-1 to TRBJ2-3; D unclear. The V and J ends lost 3 bases and 0 bases respectively, with 11 bases between them. In germline, CDR1 is SGHRS, CDR2 YFSETQ. The CDR3 is made up of 15 amino acids. CDR3 DNA: TGCGCCAGCAGCTCCCAAGGGCGGAGCACAGATACGCAGTATTTT. Amino acids: CASSSQGRSTDTQYF.

The table lists this clonotype with many counts. The rearrangement uses TRBV29-1 and TRBJ1-1, with D maybe TRBD1 (5 bases). This CDR3 has 13 amino acids. V gave up 6 bases and J gave up 6 bases, with 17 bases separating them. Germline V gene lookup returns CDR1 SQVTM and CDR2 ANQGSEA. The CDR3 DNA follows: TGCAGCGTAGGTACAGGAGGCCGGTCTGAAGCTTTCTTT. Protein: CSVGTGGRSEAFF.

This clonotype occurred many times. CDR3 coding DNA: TGCGCCACCACCGGAGGGGGACCTTCGAACACCGGGGAGCTGTTTTTT. Protein product: CATTGGGPSNTGELFF. The chain uses TRBV5-1 and TRBJ2-2; possibly TRBD1 or TRBD2 for D (6 bases each). The ends were cut back, 9 bases at V and 0 bases at J, with 18 bases in the middle. CDR3 length equals 16 residues. CDR1 is SGHRS and CDR2 is YFSETQ in the germline V gene.

This clonotype was counted ten times or more. This chain joins TRBV5-1 and TRBJ2-3; D might be TRBD2 (5 bases). With 2 bases removed from V and 2 bases from J, the gap between germline ends came to 9 bases. CDR1 and CDR2 from the germline V gene are SGHRS and YFSETQ. The length of the CDR3 is 14 residues. In nucleotides, the CDR3 is TGCGCCAGCAGCTTAGGACGGGACACAGATACGCAGTATTTT. It is translated as CASSLGRDTDTQYF.

On this clonotype itself: A much bigger clone sits one base away, suggesting this may be a read error. Here the CDR3 DNA reads TGCAGTGCTGGGACAGGGGATTACGGGCAGTACTTC. It specifies CSAGTGDYGQYF. This rearrangement joins TRBV20-1 to TRBJ2-7; the match to TRBD1 covers 10 bases. This CDR3 has 12 amino acids. Germline loops: CDR1 DFQATT, CDR2 SNEGSKA (reference sequence).

The V and J genes are TRBV7-6 and TRBJ2-7; D is unclear. Trimming removed 0 bases from V and 5 bases from J, with 8 bases in between. Germline V lookup: CDR1 SGHVS, CDR2 FNYEAQ. The CDR3 sequence is 13 residues long. The CDR3 sequence is CASSLARVHEQYF. In nucleotides, the CDR3 is TGTGCCAGCAGCTTAGCGCGCGTGCACGAGCAGTACTTC.

In this sample, this clonotype turned up many times. V gene TRBV5-1 combines with J gene TRBJ1-2; 8 nucleotides agree with TRBD1. The CDR3 runs to 15 residues. The V segment lost 4 bases and the J segment 7 bases; nucleotides outside the gene matches: 12. Germline V lookup: CDR1 SGHRS, CDR2 YFSETQ. CDR3 in DNA: TGCGCCAGCAGCCCACTATGGACAGGGTCGGGTGGCTACACCTTC. Protein product: CASSPLWTGSGGYTF.

This clonotype has a count of ten or more. V and J are TRBV5-1 and TRBJ1-5; 9 bases are shared with TRBD1. The CDR3 consists of 14 residues. J was trimmed by 6 bases and V by 4 bases; bases with no gene match: 5. Germline CDR1 and CDR2: SGHRS and YFSETQ. In DNA form, the CDR3 reads TGCGCCAGCAGCCAGGGACAGGGAAGTCAGCCCCAGCATTTT. It yields the protein CASSQGQGSQPQHF.

The table lists this clonotype with many counts. The chain combines TRBV20-1 with TRBJ2-1, with 13 bases that match TRBD2. After removal of 6 bases from V and 9 bases from J, the junction contained 11 bases not matched to a gene. The CDR3 totals 15 residues. Germline V CDR1 and CDR2: DFQATT, SNEGSKA (reference sequence). CDR3 nucleotides: TGCAGTGCCCTCAAGACTAGCGGGAGGAAAGGTGAGCAGTTCTTC. As protein: CSALKTSGRKGEQFF.

Only a few counts were recorded for this clonotype. The genes are TRBV29-1 and TRBJ2-6; possible D gene TRBD2, 5 bases. V was shortened by 6 bases and J by 1 base, with 7 bases between the two germline ends. Germline V gene sequence: CDR1 SQVTM, CDR2 ANQGSEA. The CDR3 sequence is 13 residues long. CDR3 sequence: CSVRGSGANVLTF. The CDR3 DNA reads TGCAGCGTCCGAGGGTCTGGGGCCAACGTCCTGACTTTC. The full variable domain, its missing parts supplied by reference TRBV29-1 and TRBJ2-6, is SAVISQKPSRDICQRGTSLTIQCQVDSQVTMMFWYRQQPGQSLTLIATANQGSEATYESGFVIDKFPISRPNLTFSTLTVSNMSPEDSSIYLCSVRGSGANVLTFGAGSRLTVL.

This clonotype has ten or more counts. This chain connects TRBV15 to TRBJ2-2, with 8 bases that match TRBD1. The CDR3 consists of 19 residues. The germline V gene encodes CDR1 LNHNV and CDR2 YYDKDF (reference sequence). Trimming cost V 0 bases and J 4 bases; bases outside gene matches: 13. The CDR3 bases are TGTGCCACCAGCAGAGATCAGGGGACAGGACATTCCCTCACCGGGGAGCTGTTTTTT. It yields the protein CATSRDQGTGHSLTGELFF.

This clonotype appeared many times. The chain has TRBV28 and TRBJ2-7; TRBD1 might be the D (5 bases). The V gene's germline CDR1 is MDHEN and CDR2 SYDVKM. The CDR3 sequence is 12 residues long. The ends were cut back, 2 bases at V and 4 bases at J, with 6 bases in the middle. The CDR3 region has the DNA TGTGCCAGCAGTTTACCAGGGTACGAGCAGTACTTC. Translated: CASSLPGYEQYF.

V is TRBV5-4 and J is TRBJ2-1; 15 nucleotides agree with TRBD2. V lost 4 bases and J lost 9; bases outside the gene matches: 8. Germline V gene lookup returns CDR1 SGHNT and CDR2 YYREEE (reference sequence). The CDR3 runs to 16 residues. CDR3 sequence: CASSGGTSGRWGEQFF. The DNA of the CDR3 is TGTGCCAGCAGCGGTGGGACTAGCGGGAGGTGGGGTGAGCAGTTCTTC.

The J gene is TRBJ2-5, the V gene TRBV11-2, with 7 bases matching TRBD1. Trimming removed 4 bases from V and 2 bases from J; junction bases left unmatched: 1. The CDR3 covers 13 residues. CDR1 and CDR2 from the germline V gene are SGHAT and FQNNGV. The CDR3 DNA is TGTGCCAGCAGCTCGACAGGGCAAGAGACCCAGTACTTC. This translates into CASSSTGQETQYF. Using reference TRBV11-2 and TRBJ2-5 for the parts outside the CDR3, the full variable domain is EAGVAQSPRYKIIEKRQSVAFWCNPISGHATLYWYQQILGQGPKLLIQFQNNGVVDDSQLPKDRFSAERLKGVDSTLKIQPAKLEDSAVYLCASSSTGQETQYFGPGTRLLVL.

This clonotype was detected ten times or more. V is TRBV5-1 and J is TRBJ2-7, with unresolved D. The CDR3 loop spans 12 amino acids. The germline gives CDR1 SGHRS, CDR2 YFSETQ. Trimming removed 5 bases at V and 0 bases at J, with 6 bases between. The CDR3, as DNA: TGCGCCAGCAGTTGGGGCTCCTACGAGCAGTACTTC. It encodes CASSWGSYEQYF.

As to this clonotype: This may stem from a read error, because a much larger clone lies one nucleotide away. This sequence joins TRBV5-1 and TRBJ2-5; 9 bases line up with TRBD1. The CDR3 spans 16 residues. CDR1 SGHRS and CDR2 YFSETQ come from the germline V gene. In DNA form, the CDR3 reads TGCGCCAGCAGCTTGACCGGGACAGGGAGTCAAGAGACCCGGTACTTC. This encodes CASSLTGTGSQETRYF. The full variable domain, in which reference TRBV5-1 and TRBJ2-5 provide the parts outside the CDR3, is KAGVTQTPRYLIKTRGQQVTLSCSPISGHRSVSWYQQTPGQGLQFLFEYFSETQRNKGNFPGRFSGRQFSNSRSEMNVSTLELGDSALYLCASSLTGTGSQETRYFGPGTRLLVL.

In this sample, this clonotype turned up many times. The chain uses TRBV28 and TRBJ2-3, with 7 bases lining up with TRBD2. CDR3 length: 18 amino acids. V lost 2 bases to trimming and J lost 2 bases; unmatched junction nucleotides: 13. Germline V lookup: CDR1 MDHEN, CDR2 SYDVKM. Here the CDR3 reads CASSLPSTSALNTDTQYF. CDR3 coding DNA: TGTGCCAGCAGTTTACCCAGCACTAGCGCACTTAACACAGATACGCAGTATTTT.

As regards this clonotype: One base away lies a much larger clone, so this may be a sequencing read error. The chain uses TRBV5-1 and TRBJ2-5; TRBD2 agrees at 7 bases. V lost 4 bases, J lost 6 bases, and 6 bases stayed unmatched. Germline CDR1 reads SGHRS; CDR2 reads YFSETQ. This CDR3 has 13 amino acids. CDR3 sequence (DNA): TGCGCCAGCAGCGAATCGGGAGGACAGACCCAGTACTTC. Amino acids: CASSESGGQTQYF.

Ten or more counts support this clonotype. This chain uses TRBV6-2 or TRBV6-3 with TRBJ2-3; unclear D gene. V lost 4 bases to trimming and J lost 2 bases, with 10 bases between them. The CDR3 spans 14 residues. Per the germline V gene, CDR1 is MNHEY and CDR2 is SVGEGT. The CDR3 coding sequence is TGTGCCAGCAGTTTGCGGCCTGTCACAGATACGCAGTATTTT. Its translation: CASSLRPVTDTQYF.

As for this clonotype: Possible read error: a much larger clone is one base away. This sequence joins TRBV14 and TRBJ1-2; 7 nucleotides line up with TRBD1. The CDR3 totals 15 residues. Germline V gene lookup returns CDR1 SGHDN and CDR2 FVKESK. This CDR3 reads CASSQFQGGGYDYTF. CDR3 in DNA: TGTGCCAGCAGCCAGTTTCAAGGGGGCGGTTATGACTACACCTTC.

This clonotype was counted ten times or more. The chain links TRBV24-1 to TRBJ1-4; D call uncertain. The CDR3 loop spans 15 amino acids. V was clipped by 4 bases and J by 2 bases, with 10 bases between them. In germline, CDR1 is KGHDR, CDR2 SFDVKD. Here the CDR3 reads CATSDSTGTNEKLFF. The CDR3 DNA follows: TGTGCCACCAGTGACTCCACCGGGACTAATGAAAAACTGTTTTTT.

This clonotype has a count of ten or more. The V call is TRBV29-1, the J call TRBJ2-7; TRBD1 matches at 10 bases. With V trimmed by 7 bases and J by 4 bases, 13 bases remained unmatched. This CDR3 has 15 amino acids. Germline-derived CDR1 and CDR2 are SQVTM and ANQGSEA. The CDR3 DNA sequence: TGCAGCGGCGGGCAGGTCGGACAGGGGGGATACGAGCAGTACTTC. This codes for CSGGQVGQGGYEQYF.

The rearrangement links TRBV12-3 or TRBV12-4 to TRBJ1-6; maybe TRBD1 (5 bases). This CDR3 is built from 15 residues. The V end lost 8 bases, the J end lost 9 bases, and 20 bases lay between the germline ends. The chain's CDR3 is CASRRDGARGSPLHF. DNA for the CDR3: TGTGCCAGCCGTAGGGATGGGGCTAGGGGTTCACCCCTCCACTTT.